The 28 T cell receptor beta chains below all came from one sample that was sequenced in a study of T cell responses to AZD1222 COVID-19 vaccine. Profiling relied on immunoSEQ multiplex PCR, and the TCRdb table lists in-frame clones only, not all of them. The sample holds approximately 77,000 clones, more than 85% seen once. The source was peripheral blood, collected 28 days after the second AZD1222 dose. These receptors all come from an adult who received the AZD1222 COVID-19 vaccine.

Regarding this clone: At one boundary the junction diverges from the germline segment, which might be a read error. The chain carries TRBV7-6 and TRBJ1-2, with 7 positions matching TRBD1. This CDR3 is 13 amino acids long. The germline CDR1 and CDR2 sequences are SGHVS and FNYEAQ. Here the CDR3 DNA reads TGTGCCAGCAGCTTAGGGCAGGGGGGCCTAACGGCCTTC. It yields the protein CASSLGQGGLTAF.

The chain links TRBV5-1 to TRBJ2-5; no firm D call. V lost 2 bases, J lost 5 bases, and 13 bases lay in between. CDR3 size: 14 residues. The germline V gene encodes CDR1 SGHRS and CDR2 YFSETQ. CDR3 bases: TGCGCCAGCAGCTTTGGACGCGGAAGGGAGACCCAGTACTTC. It encodes CASSFGRGRETQYF.

This chain uses TRBV15 with TRBJ1-2, with D unclear. The germline V gene encodes CDR1 LNHNV and CDR2 YYDKDF (reference sequence). The germline V and J ends were trimmed by 0 bases and 4 bases, with 9 bases remaining between them. This CDR3 spans 14 amino acids. CDR3 loop: CATSRDRGFYGYTF. The CDR3 nucleotides read TGTGCCACCAGCAGAGATAGAGGGTTCTATGGCTACACCTTC. Full variable domain (remainder filled in from reference TRBV15 and TRBJ1-2): DAMVIQNPRYQVTQFGKPVTLSCSQTLNHNVMYWYQQKSSQAPKLLFHYYDKDFNNEADTPDNFQSRRPNTSFCFLDIRSPGLGDTAMYLCATSRDRGFYGYTFGSGTRLTVV.

The rearrangement links TRBV11-2 to TRBJ2-1; 12 bases are shared with TRBD2. The CDR3 is 17 residues long. V shed 3 bases, J shed 7 bases, and the junction held 10 bases outside the gene matches. CDR1 and CDR2 (germline): SGHAT, FQNNGV. CDR3: CASSFSLRLAGENEQFF. In nucleotides, the CDR3 is TGTGCCAGCAGCTTTTCCCTAAGACTAGCGGGAGAAAATGAGCAGTTCTTC.

The chain is built from TRBV6-4 and TRBJ2-1; D gene unclear. Germline V CDR1 and CDR2: MRHNA, SNTAGT. The CDR3 runs to 13 residues. The V end was cut by 2 bases, the J end by 7 bases, with 9 bases between. CDR3 sequence reads: CASSDREINEQFF. In nucleotides, the CDR3 is TGTGCCAGCAGTGACAGGGAAATAAATGAGCAGTTCTTC.

The chain joins TRBV6-1 to TRBJ2-5; 8 nucleotides match TRBD2. Germline V gene sequence: CDR1 MNHNS, CDR2 SASEGT. The CDR3 contains 13 residues. Trimming took 6 bases from V and 7 from J; bases not matched to a gene: 7. The CDR3 region is CASRFSGTGTQYF. The CDR3 DNA follows: TGTGCCAGCAGGTTTAGCGGGACTGGGACCCAGTACTTC.

The CDR3 coding sequence is TGTGCCAGCAGCCTCAGGGTTCAGAATTCACCCCTCCACTTT. It specifies CASSLRVQNSPLHF. V is TRBV3-1 (or the pseudogene TRBV3-2) and J is TRBJ1-6; D might be TRBD1 (5 bases). The CDR3 loop spans 14 amino acids. Germline CDR1 LGHDT, CDR2 YNNKEL (reference sequence). V lost 4 bases to trimming and J lost 7 bases, with 11 bases between them.

This clone was recorded once. The chain recombines TRBV9 with TRBJ2-7, with 7 bases aligning to TRBD2. The CDR3 consists of 16 residues. V shed 0 bases and J 2 bases; nucleotides not matched to a gene: 8. Germline loops: CDR1 SGDLS, CDR2 YYNGEE. CDR3 region: CASSVGIASGTYEQYF. The CDR3 nucleotides are TGTGCCAGCAGCGTAGGGATCGCTAGCGGCACCTACGAGCAGTACTTC.

DNA of the CDR3: TGCGCCAGTTTTAGCGGGAGCCCCTACAATGAGCAGTTCTTC. Its protein is CASFSGSPYNEQFF. J is TRBJ2-1 and V is TRBV5-1; 9 bases line up with TRBD2. CDR3 length equals 14 residues. V trimming: 8 bases; J trimming: 2 bases; junction bases outside the gene matches: 5. Germline-derived CDR1 and CDR2 are SGHRS and YFSETQ.

The chain has TRBV18 and TRBJ1-5; 9 nucleotides align to TRBD1. The CDR3 spans 15 residues. CDR1 KGHSH and CDR2 LQKENI come from the germline V gene. With V trimmed by 6 bases and J by 6 bases, 9 bases remained unmatched. Here the CDR3 reads CASSPGTGFGQPQHF. For the CDR3, the DNA is TGTGCCAGCTCGCCCGGGACAGGGTTTGGTCAGCCCCAGCATTTT.

The chain is built from TRBV15 and TRBJ1-2; no clear D. The CDR3 length is 12 residues. Germline CDR1 and CDR2: LNHNV and YYDKDF (reference sequence). Trimming cost V 9 bases and J 3 bases, with 11 bases left between them. The CDR3 sequence: CATPQAYYGYTF. The CDR3 DNA follows: TGTGCCACACCCCAGGCTTACTATGGCTACACCTTC. The full variable domain, with the rest looked up from reference TRBV15 and TRBJ1-2, is DAMVIQNPRYQVTQFGKPVTLSCSQTLNHNVMYWYQQKSSQAPKLLFHYYDKDFNNEADTPDNFQSRRPNTSFCFLDIRSPGLGDTAMYLCATPQAYYGYTFGSGTRLTVV.

The chain uses TRBV19 and TRBJ1-5, with 10 bases identical to TRBD1. The germline CDR1 and CDR2 sequences are LNHDA and SQIVND (reference sequence). This CDR3 comprises 16 residues. V gave up 5 bases and J gave up 5 bases; unmatched junction bases: 9. Here the CDR3 reads CASSSGQGVTDQPQHF. The CDR3 nucleotides are TGTGCCAGTAGTTCCGGACAGGGGGTAACAGATCAGCCCCAGCATTTT.

This sequence joins TRBV28 and TRBJ2-5, with D possibly matching TRBD1 (6 bases). The CDR3 sequence is 14 residues long. Looked up from germline, CDR1 is MDHEN and CDR2 is SYDVKM. Deletions cut 3 bases from V and 5 bases from J, with 13 bases between. CDR3 nucleotide sequence: TGTGCCAGCAGTTTTAGTGACAGGAGGGAGACCCAGTACTTC. It codes for CASSFSDRRETQYF.

This rearrangement joins TRBV9 to TRBJ2-3, with 7 nucleotides matching TRBD2. From germline, CDR1 is SGDLS and CDR2 YYNGEE. This CDR3 has 14 amino acids. The J segment lost 6 bases and the V segment lost 0 bases, leaving 4 bases of the junction unmatched. The DNA of the CDR3 is TGTGCCAGCAGCGTAGAGGGAGGGTCGGATACGCAGTATTTT. This encodes CASSVEGGSDTQYF.

The gene calls are TRBV19 and TRBJ2-7; D call uncertain. This CDR3 contains 12 residues. V lost 8 bases and J lost 0, with 8 bases in between. Germline loops: CDR1 LNHDA, CDR2 SQIVND (reference sequence). The CDR3 nucleotides read TGTGCCAGTTCGCCCAGCTCCTACGAGCAGTACTTC. Encoded protein: CASSPSSYEQYF.

The chain combines TRBV7-9 with TRBJ2-5, with TRBD2 matching 11 bases. Germline V CDR1 and CDR2: SEHNR, FQNEAQ (reference sequence). This CDR3 is built from 16 residues. J was trimmed by 3 bases and V by 5 bases; bases with no gene match: 8. The CDR3 spells CASSPLAGEVEETQYF. The CDR3 DNA follows: TGTGCCAGCAGCCCACTAGCGGGAGAGGTAGAAGAGACCCAGTACTTC.

The rearrangement joins TRBV12-3 or TRBV12-4 to TRBJ2-1, with D possibly matching TRBD2 (5 bases). This CDR3 has 12 residues. The germline V and J ends were trimmed by 5 bases and 8 bases, with 10 bases remaining between them. CDR3 in amino acids: CASSPQRDEQFF. CDR3 nucleotide sequence: TGTGCCAGCAGTCCCCAGAGGGATGAGCAGTTCTTC.

This sequence joins TRBV29-1 and TRBJ2-5; D not certain. CDR3 length equals 12 residues. Trimming took 4 bases from V and 4 from J, leaving 10 bases between them. Germline loops: CDR1 SQVTM, CDR2 ANQGSEA. The CDR3 DNA sequence: TGCAGCGTTGGGTCCGGCGGAGAGACCCAGTACTTC. This gives the protein CSVGSGGETQYF.

This clone has a single count. The chain carries TRBV9 and TRBJ1-2; TRBD1 is a possible D gene (5 bases). CDR1 is SGDLS and CDR2 is YYNGEE in the germline V gene. This CDR3 contains 14 residues. Between the trimmed V and J ends, which lost 3 bases and 8 bases, there was a span of 17 bases. The CDR3 nucleotides read TGTGCCAGCAGCGCAACGGGACGTTCGGGCGGCTACACCTTC. As protein: CASSATGRSGGYTF.

This chain joins TRBV6-4 and TRBJ1-1; the D is unclear. Trimming took 2 bases from V and 4 from J, leaving 8 bases between them. CDR1 MRHNA and CDR2 SNTAGT come from the germline V gene. The CDR3 has 13 amino acids. The CDR3 loop reads CASSDTAGTEAFF. DNA for the CDR3: TGTGCCAGCAGTGACACAGCGGGCACTGAAGCTTTCTTT.

The chain joins TRBV28 to TRBJ2-7; 10 positions match TRBD2. The CDR3 runs to 14 residues. V lost 6 bases and J lost 4; bases outside the gene matches: 6. Germline CDR1 and CDR2: MDHEN and SYDVKM. The DNA of the CDR3 is TGTGCCAGCAGACCTAGCGGGAGTAAGTACGAGCAGTACTTC. This translates into CASRPSGSKYEQYF.

The chain couples TRBV30 to TRBJ1-2; the match to TRBD1 covers 7 bases. The CDR3 is 13 amino acids. The J segment lost 5 bases and the V segment lost 4 bases, leaving 7 bases of the junction unmatched. Germline V CDR1 and CDR2: GTSNPN, SVGIG (reference sequence). The CDR3 reads CAWNPDRPYGYTF. Here the CDR3 DNA reads TGTGCCTGGAATCCGGACAGGCCATATGGCTACACCTTC.

The chain employs TRBV11-2 and TRBJ2-1, with D possibly being TRBD1 (6 bases). The V and J ends lost 5 bases and 4 bases respectively, with 12 bases between them. CDR3 length: 14 residues. The V gene's germline CDR1 is SGHAT and CDR2 FQNNGV. Written as DNA, the CDR3 is TGTGCCAGCAGCGTGGGCGGACAGTACAATGAGCAGTTCTTC. This gives the protein CASSVGGQYNEQFF.

Concerning this clone: One junction end disagrees with the germline gene, perhaps due to a read error. The chain joins TRBV12-5 to TRBJ1-2; D remains ambiguous. Germline CDR1 is LGHNT and CDR2 is FRNRAP. This CDR3 has 14 residues. The CDR3 bases are TGTGCTAGTGGTTTGTTACGGGGAGGTTATGTCTACACCTTC. It codes for CASGLLRGGYVYTF.

V is TRBV28 and J is TRBJ2-1; a weak D match, TRBD1 (5 bases). Trimming left V 7 bases short and J 4 bases short, with 14 bases between. The germline CDR1 and CDR2 sequences are MDHEN and SYDVKM. The CDR3 is made up of 14 amino acids. As DNA, the CDR3 is TGTGCCAGCACCGGACACCTACTTTACAATGAGCAGTTCTTC. Its translation: CASTGHLLYNEQFF.

CDR3 bases: TGTGCCAGCAGCCAAGATCAGGGGGGTGAAGACCAGTACTTC. This sequence encodes CASSQDQGGEDQYF. This chain joins TRBV3-1 (or the pseudogene TRBV3-2) and TRBJ2-5; D possibly corresponds to TRBD1 (7 bases). Germline values: CDR1 LGHDT, CDR2 YNNKEL (reference sequence). V was trimmed by 0 bases and J by 10 bases, leaving 15 bases between them. The CDR3 extends over 14 amino acids.

V gene TRBV28 combines with J gene TRBJ1-2; TRBD1 agrees at 10 bases. The CDR3 covers 14 residues. With 6 bases clipped from V and 4 bases from J, the junction kept 5 bases outside the gene matches. Germline CDR1 MDHEN, CDR2 SYDVKM. DNA for the CDR3: TGTGCCAGCAGGGGACAGGGGATCCCCTATGGCTACACCTTC. This sequence encodes CASRGQGIPYGYTF.

V gene TRBV10-3 combines with J gene TRBJ2-7; D may be TRBD2 (5 bases). CDR3 length: 16 residues. Germline CDR1 is ENHRY and CDR2 is SYGVKD. Trimming removed 3 bases from V and 0 bases from J, with 15 bases in between. This chain's CDR3 is CAISDVRTLNSYEQYF. CDR3 bases: TGTGCCATCAGTGACGTTCGGACTCTCAACTCCTACGAGCAGTACTTC.